The 12 T cell receptor beta chains in this list originate from one sample, sequenced in a study of cytomegalovirus exposure and HLA in healthy donors. PCR primers comprised 60 Vbeta and 13 Jbeta primers. Assay: immunoSEQ multiplex PCR; the TCRdb copy retains only in-frame clones and omits some. This table holds about 65,000 clones, less than 70% found once. Source material: PBMCs. The receptors derive from a man in his thirties or forties in good health and CMV-seronegative.

The V gene is TRBV18, the J gene TRBJ1-4; 10 bases fit TRBD1. The germline V gene encodes CDR1 KGHSH and CDR2 LQKENI. The CDR3 covers 17 residues. The V segment lost 3 bases and the J segment 10 bases; nucleotides outside the gene matches: 14. CDR3 nucleotides: TGTGCCAGCTCACCGCGACAGGGGGCGAAAGTGGGAGGAAAACTGTTTTTT. It translates to CASSPRQGAKVGGKLFF. Variable domain in full (rest from reference TRBV18 and TRBJ1-4): NAGVMQNPRHLVRRRGQEARLRCSPMKGHSHVYWYRQLPEEGLKFMVYLQKENIIDESGMPKERFSAEFPKEGPSILRIQQVVRGDSAAYFCASSPRQGAKVGGKLFFGSGTQLSVL.

The CDR3: CASSEALARDIQYF. DNA of the CDR3: TGTGCCAGCAGTGAAGCGTTGGCGCGGGACATTCAGTACTTC. This rearrangement joins TRBV6-1 to TRBJ2-4; a possible D gene is TRBD2 (5 bases). The V gene's germline CDR1 is MNHNS and CDR2 SASEGT. Trimming pared 0 bases from V and 8 bases from J, leaving 11 bases between. The CDR3 is made up of 14 amino acids.

This rearrangement joins TRBV29-1 to TRBJ1-2, with D unresolved. The germline CDR1 and CDR2 sequences are SQVTM and ANQGSEA. The CDR3 is 14 residues long. V was shortened by 0 bases and J by 6 bases, with 14 bases between the two germline ends. CDR3 in amino acids: CSVEDETWEHGYTF. The CDR3 bases are TGCAGCGTTGAAGACGAAACCTGGGAGCATGGCTACACCTTC.

The rearrangement uses TRBV30 and TRBJ1-2, with D perhaps matching TRBD1 (6 bases). Germline values: CDR1 GTSNPN, CDR2 SVGIG (reference sequence). This CDR3 has 15 residues. The ends were cut back, 3 bases at V and 2 bases at J, with 16 bases in the middle. Written as DNA, the CDR3 is TGTGCCTGGAGAGCTTTGGACAGACGAAACTATGGCTACACCTTC. This encodes CAWRALDRRNYGYTF. Complete variable domain (other parts from reference TRBV30 and TRBJ1-2): SQTIHQWPATLVQPVGSPLSLECTVEGTSNPNLYWYRQAAGRGLQLLFYSVGIGQISSEVPQNLSASRPQDRQFILSSKKLLLSDSGFYLCAWRALDRRNYGYTFGSGTRLTVV.

J is TRBJ1-2 and V is TRBV30; TRBD1 is a possible D gene (6 bases). Between the trimmed V and J ends, which lost 0 bases and 13 bases, there was a span of 15 bases. Germline V lookup: CDR1 GTSNPN, CDR2 SVGIG (reference sequence). The CDR3 is made up of 12 amino acids. Written as DNA, the CDR3 is TGTGCCTGGAGTGTACTGGGGGCGGCTAGCACCTTC. Translation gives CAWSVLGAASTF.

The V gene is TRBV29-1, the J gene TRBJ1-2; 8 positions match TRBD1. V lost 5 bases to trimming and J lost 4 bases; unmatched junction nucleotides: 12. The CDR3 is 15 residues long. CDR1 and CDR2 (germline): SQVTM, ANQGSEA. DNA for the CDR3: TGCAGCGTTCACAGGGCAGGGGGCCGGGCCTATGGCTACACCTTC. As protein: CSVHRAGGRAYGYTF.

The chain is built from TRBV7-3 and TRBJ2-1; D unresolved. CDR1 is SGHTA and CDR2 is FQGTGA in the germline V gene. The CDR3 contains 12 residues. Trimming stripped 6 bases from V and 9 bases from J, with 12 bases between. CDR3 nucleotide sequence: TGTGCCAGCAGTACAGCTTTCGGTGAGCAGTTCTTC. Its protein product is CASSTAFGEQFF.

The gene calls are TRBV4-2 and TRBJ1-3; 7 nucleotides align to TRBD1. This CDR3 has 15 residues. Unmatched junction bases numbered 2, after V lost 0 bases and J lost 3 bases. The germline gives CDR1 LGHNA, CDR2 YNFKEQ. CDR3: CASSQDTGDGNTIYF. As DNA, the CDR3 is TGTGCCAGCAGCCAAGATACAGGGGATGGAAACACCATATATTTT.

The genes are TRBV6-1 and TRBJ1-4; 8 bases are a match to TRBD1. Germline-derived CDR1 and CDR2 are MNHNS and SASEGT. Trimming took 4 bases from V and 7 from J; bases not matched to a gene: 5. This CDR3 comprises 14 residues. CDR3: CASSGTGGVEKLFF. In DNA form, the CDR3 reads TGTGCCAGCAGTGGCACAGGGGGGGTTGAAAAACTGTTTTTT.

The V call is TRBV19, the J call TRBJ2-1, with a tentative D call TRBD2 (5 bases). V was shortened by 1 base and J by 6 bases, with 7 bases between the two germline ends. Germline CDR1 is LNHDA and CDR2 is SQIVND (reference sequence). This CDR3 is 13 amino acids long. This chain's CDR3 is CASSIVEANEQFF. Written as DNA, the CDR3 is TGTGCCAGTAGTATAGTGGAGGCCAATGAGCAGTTCTTC.

This sequence joins TRBV2 and TRBJ2-5; unclear D gene. V shed 7 bases and J shed 2 bases, with 2 bases lying between them. Germline CDR1 SNHLY, CDR2 FYNNEI. This CDR3 region has 10 residues. The CDR3 spells CASTQETQYF. CDR3 nucleotides: TGTGCCAGCACGCAAGAGACCCAGTACTTC.

The CDR3 loop reads CASSALAGGRSDTQYF. In nucleotides, the CDR3 is TGTGCCAGCAGCGCCTTAGCGGGGGGGCGGTCAGATACGCAGTATTTT. The V gene is TRBV13, the J gene TRBJ2-3; 11 bases match TRBD2. The trim removed 5 bases at V and 4 bases at J, leaving 8 bases unmatched. The germline gives CDR1 PRHDT, CDR2 FYEKMQ (reference sequence). CDR3 length: 16 residues.